This T cell receptor (beta chain) is from a study of T cell repertoires in cytomegalovirus infection. The CDR3 sequence is 16 residues long. Germline V lookup: CDR1 SGHTA, CDR2 FQGTGA. The J segment lost 1 base and the V segment lost 1 base, leaving 4 bases of the junction unmatched. TCRdb re-called the reads with MiXCR, one entry per CDR3 protein. The sample shows 200,000 or so distinct CDR3 sequences, 28% of them seen only once. The receptor's source is a human donor in good health (CMV status not recorded). Some clones in this sample may be carry-over from other donors' samples. The rearrangement uses TRBV7-3 and TRBJ2-3, with TRBD2 matching over 8 bases. The sequenced sample was PBMCs. Written as DNA, the CDR3 is TGTGCCAGCAGCTTAAGCCCGCGGGGGGGCACAGATACGCAGTATTTT. It translates to CASSLSPRGGTDTQYF.